These 8 T cell receptor beta chains were all obtained from the same sample, sequenced in a study of spatial heterogeneity in lung cancer. As for time point: sample taken at primary tumor resection. Study outcomes and limitations: Intratumoral expanded alpha and beta TCR counts were found to track tumor mutation counts.

From the 5' RACE reads, TCRdb called clonotypes with MiXCR, one entry per CDR3 protein. The data contain around 5,000 distinct CDR3 sequences, around 13% of them seen just once; the ten biggest clones take up 10%. No antigens are known for them. The sequenced sample was lung tumor tissue, obtained at surgery. The source is a female donor with early-stage non-small cell lung cancer.

Sample share makes this clonotype medium-sized (0.01 to 0.1%). The chain has TRBV18 and TRBJ1-1, with D perhaps matching TRBD1 (5 bases). The V end was cut by 1 base, the J end by 3 bases, with 12 bases between. The V gene's germline CDR1 is KGHSH and CDR2 LQKENI. The CDR3 is 15 amino acids. The chain's CDR3 is CASSPRQGLDTEAFF. CDR3 nucleotides: TGTGCCAGCTCACCACGTCAGGGCCTTGACACTGAAGCTTTCTTT.

This clonotype is deemed medium-sized. DNA of the CDR3: TGTGCCAGCAGCTTTAACCCGAACAATGAGCAGTTCTTC. Protein sequence: CASSFNPNNEQFF. The chain carries TRBV11-2 and TRBJ2-1; D ambiguous. The CDR3 has 13 residues. Per the germline V gene, CDR1 is SGHAT and CDR2 is FQNNGV. Trimming removed 3 bases from V and 5 bases from J, with 8 bases in between.

Judged by abundance, this clonotype is medium-sized. The chain recombines TRBV19 with TRBJ1-5; no reliable D call. The CDR3 is made up of 15 amino acids. V lost 2 bases to trimming and J lost 0 bases, with 8 bases between them. CDR1 and CDR2 (germline): LNHDA, SQIVND (reference sequence). The DNA of the CDR3 is TGTGCCAGTAGTATATTCGGGGATAGCAATCAGCCCCAGCATTTT. Translated: CASSIFGDSNQPQHF.

The chain uses TRBV12-3 or TRBV12-4 and TRBJ2-2; perhaps TRBD1 as D (7 bases). Trimming took off 1 base at V and 10 bases at J, with 13 bases between the two ends. The length of the CDR3 is 14 residues. Here the CDR3 reads CASSLGARGEELFF. For the CDR3, the DNA is TGTGCCAGCAGTTTAGGAGCCAGGGGGGAGGAGCTGTTTTTT.

This clonotype is medium-sized in the sample. The chain carries TRBV5-5 and TRBJ2-5; the D is unclear. The CDR3 spans 12 residues. V gave up 2 bases and J gave up 2 bases, with 4 bases separating them. Germline CDR1 is SGHKS and CDR2 is YYEKEE (reference sequence). In DNA form, the CDR3 reads TGTGCCAGCAGCTTCCAACAAGAGACCCAGTACTTC. Protein sequence: CASSFQQETQYF.

CDR3 loop: CASSKVSSGGADTQYF. The CDR3 DNA follows: TGTGCCAGTAGTAAAGTCTCCAGCGGGGGTGCAGATACGCAGTATTTT. The chain uses TRBV19 and TRBJ2-3, with 8 bases fitting TRBD2. The CDR3 is 16 amino acids. Germline lookup yields CDR1 LNHDA and CDR2 SQIVND (reference sequence). V dropped 4 bases and J dropped 4; count of bases not matched to a gene: 10.

The CDR3 loop reads CASSTTERGAPTQYF. The CDR3 DNA reads TGTGCCAGCAGTACCACCGAGCGGGGGGCCCCGACCCAGTACTTC. The rearrangement links TRBV6-2 or TRBV6-3 to TRBJ2-5, with TRBD2 identical over 9 bases. Germline CDR1 MNHEY, CDR2 SVGEGT. After removal of 5 bases from V and 7 bases from J, the junction contained 11 bases not matched to a gene. CDR3 size: 15 residues.

This clonotype ranks as medium-sized. The rearrangement links TRBV7-9 to TRBJ1-4, with D possibly TRBD1 on 5 matching bases. Trimming took off 1 base at V and 13 bases at J, with 10 bases between the two ends. CDR1 is SEHNR, CDR2 FQNEAQ, per germline (reference sequence). The CDR3 spans 12 residues. The DNA for the CDR3 is TGTGCCAGCAGCTTAGAGTGGGGGAGACTGTTTTTT. This codes for CASSLEWGRLFF.